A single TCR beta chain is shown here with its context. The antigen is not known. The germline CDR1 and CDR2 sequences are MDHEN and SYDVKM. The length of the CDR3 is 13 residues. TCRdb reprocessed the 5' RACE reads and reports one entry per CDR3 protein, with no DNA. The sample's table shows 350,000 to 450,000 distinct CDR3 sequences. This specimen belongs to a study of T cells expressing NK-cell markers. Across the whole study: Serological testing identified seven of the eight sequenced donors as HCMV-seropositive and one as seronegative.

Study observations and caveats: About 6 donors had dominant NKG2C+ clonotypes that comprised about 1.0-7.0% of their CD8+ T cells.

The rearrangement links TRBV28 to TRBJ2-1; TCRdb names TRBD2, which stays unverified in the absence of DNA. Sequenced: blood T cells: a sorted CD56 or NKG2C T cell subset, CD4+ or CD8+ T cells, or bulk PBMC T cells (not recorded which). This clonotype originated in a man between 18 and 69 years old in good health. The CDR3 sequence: CASSFHGGAEQFF.